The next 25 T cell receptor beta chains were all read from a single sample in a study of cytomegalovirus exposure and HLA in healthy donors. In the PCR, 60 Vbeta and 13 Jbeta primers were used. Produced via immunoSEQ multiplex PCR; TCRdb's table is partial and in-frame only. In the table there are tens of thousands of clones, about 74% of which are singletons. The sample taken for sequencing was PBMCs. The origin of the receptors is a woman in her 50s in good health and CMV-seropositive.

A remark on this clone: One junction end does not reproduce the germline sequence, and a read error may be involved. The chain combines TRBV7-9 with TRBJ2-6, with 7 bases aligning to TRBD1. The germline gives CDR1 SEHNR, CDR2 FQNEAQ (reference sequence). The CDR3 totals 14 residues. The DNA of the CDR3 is TGTTCCAGCAGCAGGGGGAACGGGGCCAACGTCCTGACTTTC. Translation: CSSSRGNGANVLTF.

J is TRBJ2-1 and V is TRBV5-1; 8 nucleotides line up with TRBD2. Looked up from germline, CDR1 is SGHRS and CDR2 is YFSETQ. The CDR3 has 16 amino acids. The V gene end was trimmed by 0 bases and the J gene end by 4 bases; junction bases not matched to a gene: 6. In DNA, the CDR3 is TGCGCCAGCAGCTTGGAACCGGGAGGGGTTTACAATGAGCAGTTCTTC. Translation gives CASSLEPGGVYNEQFF. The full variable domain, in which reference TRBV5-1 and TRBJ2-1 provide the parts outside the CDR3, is KAGVTQTPRYLIKTRGQQVTLSCSPISGHRSVSWYQQTPGQGLQFLFEYFSETQRNKGNFPGRFSGRQFSNSRSEMNVSTLELGDSALYLCASSLEPGGVYNEQFFGPGTRLTVL.

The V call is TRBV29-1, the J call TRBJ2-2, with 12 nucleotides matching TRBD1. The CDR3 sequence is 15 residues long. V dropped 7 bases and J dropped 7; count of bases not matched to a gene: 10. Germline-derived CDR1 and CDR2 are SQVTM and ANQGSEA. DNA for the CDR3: TGCAGCGGCTCGTGGGGACAGGGGGCTTTCGGGGAGCTGTTTTTT. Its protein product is CSGSWGQGAFGELFF.

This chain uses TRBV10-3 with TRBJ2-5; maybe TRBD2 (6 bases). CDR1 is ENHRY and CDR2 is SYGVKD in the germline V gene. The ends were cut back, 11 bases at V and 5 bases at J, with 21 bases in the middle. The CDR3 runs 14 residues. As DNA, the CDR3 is TGTGCCGTTAGGGGCGGGGCAGAGGGGGAGACCCAGTACTTC. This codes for CAVRGGAEGETQYF.

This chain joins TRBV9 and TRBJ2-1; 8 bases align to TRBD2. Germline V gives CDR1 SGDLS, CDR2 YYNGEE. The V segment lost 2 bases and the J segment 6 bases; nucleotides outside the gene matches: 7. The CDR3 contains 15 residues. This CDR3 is CASSVGAGRANEQFF. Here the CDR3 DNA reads TGTGCCAGCAGCGTGGGGGCCGGGAGGGCCAATGAGCAGTTCTTC.

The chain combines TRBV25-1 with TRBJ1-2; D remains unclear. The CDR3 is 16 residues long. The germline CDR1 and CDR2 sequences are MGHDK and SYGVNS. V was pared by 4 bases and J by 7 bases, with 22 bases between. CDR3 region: CASSGDSIGKPIGYTF. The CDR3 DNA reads TGTGCCAGCAGTGGAGATTCTATCGGGAAGCCTATTGGCTACACCTTC.

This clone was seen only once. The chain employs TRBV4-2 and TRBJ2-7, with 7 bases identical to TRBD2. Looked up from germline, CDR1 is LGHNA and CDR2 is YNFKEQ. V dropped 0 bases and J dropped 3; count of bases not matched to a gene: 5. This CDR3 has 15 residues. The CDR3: CASSQEGGAFYEQYF. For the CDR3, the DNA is TGTGCCAGCAGCCAAGAGGGAGGGGCCTTCTACGAGCAGTACTTC.

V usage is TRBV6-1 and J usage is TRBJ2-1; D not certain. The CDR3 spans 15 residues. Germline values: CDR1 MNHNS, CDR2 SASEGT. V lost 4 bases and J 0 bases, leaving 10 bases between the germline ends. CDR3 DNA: TGTGCCAGCAGTGCTTCGCGAAGCTCCTACAATGAGCAGTTCTTC. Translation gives CASSASRSSYNEQFF.

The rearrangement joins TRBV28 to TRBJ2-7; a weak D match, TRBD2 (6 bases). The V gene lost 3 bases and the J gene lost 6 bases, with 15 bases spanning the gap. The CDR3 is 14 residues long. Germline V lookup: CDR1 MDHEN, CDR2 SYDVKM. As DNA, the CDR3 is TGTGCCAGCAGTTTGTCTCCGGGAGAGGGCGAGCAGTACTTC. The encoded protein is CASSLSPGEGEQYF.

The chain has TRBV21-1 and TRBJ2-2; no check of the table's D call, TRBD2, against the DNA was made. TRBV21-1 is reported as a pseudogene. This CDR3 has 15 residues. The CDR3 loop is CASPRTSGNTGELFF. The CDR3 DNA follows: TGTGCCAGCCCTCGGACTAGCGGGAACACCGGGGAGCTGTTTTTT.

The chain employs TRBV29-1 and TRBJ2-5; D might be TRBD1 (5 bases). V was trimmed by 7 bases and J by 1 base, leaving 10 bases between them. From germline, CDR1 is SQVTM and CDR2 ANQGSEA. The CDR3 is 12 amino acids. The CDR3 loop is CSAATAQETQYF. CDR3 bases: TGCAGCGCCGCGACAGCCCAAGAGACCCAGTACTTC.

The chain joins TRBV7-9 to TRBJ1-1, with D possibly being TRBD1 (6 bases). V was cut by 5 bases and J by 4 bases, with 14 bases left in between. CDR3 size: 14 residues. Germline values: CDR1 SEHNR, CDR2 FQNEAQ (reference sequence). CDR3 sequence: CASSPQGLFTEAFF. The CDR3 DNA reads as TGTGCCAGCAGCCCGCAGGGGTTATTCACTGAAGCTTTCTTT.

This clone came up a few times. The CDR3 is CASSLRGGFEAFF. In DNA form, the CDR3 reads TGCGCCAGCAGCTTAAGGGGAGGTTTTGAAGCTTTCTTT. The chain couples TRBV5-1 to TRBJ1-1; D perhaps matches TRBD1 (5 bases). Trimming left V 2 bases short and J 7 bases short, with 12 bases between. Germline V gene lookup returns CDR1 SGHRS and CDR2 YFSETQ. This CDR3 has 13 residues. The full variable domain, in which reference TRBV5-1 and TRBJ1-1 provide the parts outside the CDR3, is KAGVTQTPRYLIKTRGQQVTLSCSPISGHRSVSWYQQTPGQGLQFLFEYFSETQRNKGNFPGRFSGRQFSNSRSEMNVSTLELGDSALYLCASSLRGGFEAFFGQGTRLTVV.

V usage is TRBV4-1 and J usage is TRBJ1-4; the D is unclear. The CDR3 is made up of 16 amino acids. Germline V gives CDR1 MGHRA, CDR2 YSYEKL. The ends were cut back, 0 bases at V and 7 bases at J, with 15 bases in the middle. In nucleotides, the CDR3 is TGCGCCAGCAGCCAAGATATTAGCATCAGTCGTGAAAAACTGTTTTTT. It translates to CASSQDISISREKLFF.

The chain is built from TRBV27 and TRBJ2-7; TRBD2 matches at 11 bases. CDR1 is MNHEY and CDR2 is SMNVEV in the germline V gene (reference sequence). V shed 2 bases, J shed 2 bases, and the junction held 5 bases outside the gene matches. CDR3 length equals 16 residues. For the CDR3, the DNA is TGTGCCAGCAGTTTAGGTGATAGCGGGAGGGCCTACGAGCAGTACTTC. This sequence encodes CASSLGDSGRAYEQYF.

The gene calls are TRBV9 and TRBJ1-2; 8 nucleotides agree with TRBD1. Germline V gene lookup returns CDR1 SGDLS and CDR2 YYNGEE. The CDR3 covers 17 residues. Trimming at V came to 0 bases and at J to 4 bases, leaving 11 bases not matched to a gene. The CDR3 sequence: CASSVGGGTGLVYGYTF. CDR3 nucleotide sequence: TGTGCCAGCAGCGTAGGGGGCGGGACAGGACTTGTCTATGGCTACACCTTC.

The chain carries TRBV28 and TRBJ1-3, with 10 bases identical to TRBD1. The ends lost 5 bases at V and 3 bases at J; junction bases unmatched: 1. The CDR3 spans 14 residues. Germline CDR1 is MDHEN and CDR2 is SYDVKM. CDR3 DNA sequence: TGTGCCAGCAGTGACAGGGGGCGTGGAAACACCATATATTTT. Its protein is CASSDRGRGNTIYF. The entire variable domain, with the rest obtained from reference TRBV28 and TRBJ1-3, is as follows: DVKVTQSSRYLVKRTGEKVFLECVQDMDHENMFWYRQDPGLGLRLIYFSYDVKMKEKGDIPEGYSVSREKKERFSLILESASTNQTSMYLCASSDRGRGNTIYFGEGSWLTVV.

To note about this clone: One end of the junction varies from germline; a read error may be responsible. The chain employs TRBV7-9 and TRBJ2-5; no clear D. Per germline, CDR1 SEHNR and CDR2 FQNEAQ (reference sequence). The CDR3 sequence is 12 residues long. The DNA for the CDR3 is TGTTCCAGCAGCTTAGTCGTAGAGACCCAGTACTTC. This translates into CSSSLVVETQYF.

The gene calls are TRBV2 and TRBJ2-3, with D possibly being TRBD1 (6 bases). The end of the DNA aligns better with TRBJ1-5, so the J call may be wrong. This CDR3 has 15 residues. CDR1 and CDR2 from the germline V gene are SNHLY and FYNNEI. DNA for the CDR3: TGTGCCAGCAGCATACAGGGCATAAGCACAGATACGCAGCATTTT. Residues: CASSIQGISTDTQHF.

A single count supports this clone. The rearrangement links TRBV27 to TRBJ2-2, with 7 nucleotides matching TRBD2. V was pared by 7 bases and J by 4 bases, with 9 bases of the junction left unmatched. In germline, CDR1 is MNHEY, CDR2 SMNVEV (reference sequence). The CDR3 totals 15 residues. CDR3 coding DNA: TGTGCCAGCAACCCCCAGCGGGAAGTCACCGGGGAGCTGTTTTTT. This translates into CASNPQREVTGELFF.

In nucleotides, the CDR3 is TGTGCCAGTAGTTGGGGGGAGCGTCAGCCCCAGCATTTT. Protein sequence: CASSWGERQPQHF. The chain carries TRBV19 and TRBJ1-5; tentative D call: TRBD1 (5 bases). The germline V gene encodes CDR1 LNHDA and CDR2 SQIVND (reference sequence). The CDR3 spans 13 residues. Trimming stripped 5 bases from V and 6 bases from J, with 11 bases between. Variable domain in full (rest from reference TRBV19 and TRBJ1-5): DGGITQSPKYLFRKEGQNVTLSCEQNLNHDAMYWYRQDPGQGLRLIYYSQIVNDFQKGDIAEGYSVSREKKESFPLTVTSAQKNPTAFYLCASSWGERQPQHFGDGTRLSIL.

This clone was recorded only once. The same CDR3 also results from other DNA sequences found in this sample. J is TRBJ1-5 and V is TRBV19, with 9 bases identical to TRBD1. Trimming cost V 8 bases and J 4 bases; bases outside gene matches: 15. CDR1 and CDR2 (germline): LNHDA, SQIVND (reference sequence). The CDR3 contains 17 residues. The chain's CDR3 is CASSKPPGQGDNQPQHF. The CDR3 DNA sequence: TGTGCCAGTTCAAAGCCACCGGGACAGGGCGATAATCAGCCCCAGCATTTT.

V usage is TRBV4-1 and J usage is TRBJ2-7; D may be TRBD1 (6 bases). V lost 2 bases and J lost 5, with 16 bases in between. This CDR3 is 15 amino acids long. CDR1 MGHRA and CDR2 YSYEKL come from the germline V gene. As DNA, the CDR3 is TGCGCCAGCAGCCAACTAAGTACAGGGTACCACGAGCAGTACTTC. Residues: CASSQLSTGYHEQYF.

CDR3 amino acids: CASSIRGGAGELFF. Written as DNA, the CDR3 is TGTGCCAGTAGTATTAGGGGGGGCGCCGGGGAGCTGTTTTTT. The chain carries TRBV19 and TRBJ2-2, with a possible D match to TRBD2 (7 bases). Germline CDR1 and CDR2: LNHDA and SQIVND (reference sequence). The CDR3 contains 14 residues. Trimming removed 3 bases from V and 6 bases from J, with 11 bases in between.

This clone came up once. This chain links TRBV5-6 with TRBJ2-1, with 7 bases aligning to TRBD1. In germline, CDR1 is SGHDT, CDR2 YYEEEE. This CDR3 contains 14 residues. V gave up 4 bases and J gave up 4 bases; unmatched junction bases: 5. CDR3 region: CASSPGQEYNEQFF. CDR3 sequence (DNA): TGTGCCAGCAGCCCCGGACAGGAATACAATGAGCAGTTCTTC.